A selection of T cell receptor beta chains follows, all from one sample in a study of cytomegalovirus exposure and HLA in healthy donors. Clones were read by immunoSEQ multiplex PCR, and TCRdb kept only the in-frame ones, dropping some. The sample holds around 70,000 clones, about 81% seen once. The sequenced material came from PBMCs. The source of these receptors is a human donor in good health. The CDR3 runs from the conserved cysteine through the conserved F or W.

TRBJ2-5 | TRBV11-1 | CASSIAGGPQTQYF
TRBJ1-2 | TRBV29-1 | CSVEETGYGYPF
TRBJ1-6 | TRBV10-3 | CAISVNTGTNSPLHF
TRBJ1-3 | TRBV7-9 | CASSLLSAGNTIYF
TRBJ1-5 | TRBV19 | CASSIALGGTDQPQHF
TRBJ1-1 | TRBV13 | CASSLGFTYTEAFF
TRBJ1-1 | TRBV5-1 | CASSYEGTTEAFF
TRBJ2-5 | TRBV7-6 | CASSLALAGGETQYF
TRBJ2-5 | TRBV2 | CASKRSGTFPYGQETQYF
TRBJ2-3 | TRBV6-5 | CASSQPTGHTDTQYF
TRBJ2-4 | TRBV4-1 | CASSQEVGGNKAKNIQYF
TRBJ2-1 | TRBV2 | CASTGGQGAYNEQFF
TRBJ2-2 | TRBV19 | CASSFGGGNTGELFF
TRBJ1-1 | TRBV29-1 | CSVGPLRGTEAFF
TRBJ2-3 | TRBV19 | CASSMKTSGGLQNTQYF
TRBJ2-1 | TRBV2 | CASRGGQGVRNEQFF
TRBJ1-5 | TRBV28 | CASSLATGGPYSNQPQHF
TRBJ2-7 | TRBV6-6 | CATTPGLGSYEQYF
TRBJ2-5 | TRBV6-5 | CASRTGGGAWETQYF
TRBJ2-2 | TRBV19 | CASNQGADTGELFF
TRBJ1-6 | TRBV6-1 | CASRGQVWDSPLHF
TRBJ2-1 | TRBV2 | CASIGGGSYNEQFF
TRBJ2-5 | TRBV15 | CATSHRLGMETQYF
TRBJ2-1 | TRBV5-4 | CASSTSGGHNEQFF
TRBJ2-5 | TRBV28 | CASTFLAGAGEQYF
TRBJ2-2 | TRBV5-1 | CASSWDTLNTGELFF
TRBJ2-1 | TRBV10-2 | CASRGQGTFYNEQFF
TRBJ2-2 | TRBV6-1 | CASRGVVAGELFF
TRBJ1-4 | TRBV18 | CASSLRGDGEKLFF
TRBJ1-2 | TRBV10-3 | CAISEDRNYGYTF
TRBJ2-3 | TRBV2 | CASSLRLAGATDTQYF
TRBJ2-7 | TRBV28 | CATGNSGGYEQYF
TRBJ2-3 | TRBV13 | CASSLFGGTDTQYF
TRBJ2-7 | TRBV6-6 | CASNLEGYEQYF
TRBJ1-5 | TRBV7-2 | CASSLTRGNQPQHF
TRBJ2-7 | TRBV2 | CASTPRGGVKGEQYF
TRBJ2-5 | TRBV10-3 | CAISEFLAGPQETQYF
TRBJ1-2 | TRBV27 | CASKRGQGVGGDGYTF
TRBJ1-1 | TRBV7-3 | CASSFGTPGNTEAFF
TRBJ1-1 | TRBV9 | CASSTLQGDTEAFF
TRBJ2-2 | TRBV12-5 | CASGLLNTGELFF
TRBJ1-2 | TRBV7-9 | CASSLGNSGQQGYGYTF
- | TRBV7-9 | CASSIPLSEQYF
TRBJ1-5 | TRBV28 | CASSSPGTGDDQPQHF
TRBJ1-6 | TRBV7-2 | CASSPGQSSYNSPLHF
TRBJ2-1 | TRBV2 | CASRGLGNEQFF
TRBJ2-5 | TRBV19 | CASSSGQGGYQETQYF
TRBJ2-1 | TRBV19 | CASSIGTGLWNEQFF
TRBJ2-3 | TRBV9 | CASSVEDRSFGTDTQYF